This entry concerns a single TCR beta chain. The authors ran a second PCR of 7 to 11 cycles using a sample-barcoded 5' primer and a J-beta primer mix. TCRdb analysed the 5' RACE reads with MiXCR anew, one entry per CDR3 protein. The sample carries some 1.4 million distinct CDR3 sequences, approximately 38% recorded once. The germline V gene has CDR1 KGHSH and CDR2 LQKENI. This CDR3 has 16 amino acids. V was clipped by 4 bases and J by 6 bases; unmatched bases: 15. The donors, healthy Caucasians from Russia, were aged roughly 6 to 90. This entry belongs to a study of blood T cells in healthy people across ages.

The clonotype originates from a woman under 30 in good health. The sample taken for sequencing was blood. The chain couples TRBV18 to TRBJ2-7, with 7 nucleotides matching TRBD2. The CDR3 protein is CASSLMTLAGAPEQYF. In DNA form, the CDR3 reads TGTGCCAGCTCACTTATGACCCTCGCGGGAGCTCCCGAGCAGTACTTC.